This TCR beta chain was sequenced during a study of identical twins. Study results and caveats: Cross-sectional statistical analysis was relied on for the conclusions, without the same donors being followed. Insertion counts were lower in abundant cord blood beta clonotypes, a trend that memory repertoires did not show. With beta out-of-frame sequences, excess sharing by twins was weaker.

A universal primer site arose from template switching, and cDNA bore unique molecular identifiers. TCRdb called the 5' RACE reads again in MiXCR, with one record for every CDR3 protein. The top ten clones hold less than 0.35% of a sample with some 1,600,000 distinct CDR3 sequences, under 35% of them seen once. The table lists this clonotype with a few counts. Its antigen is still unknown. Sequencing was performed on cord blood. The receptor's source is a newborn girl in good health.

The CDR3 loop is CATSDSWTSGYNEQFF. CDR3 nucleotide sequence: TGTGCCACCAGTGATTCTTGGACTAGCGGTTACAATGAGCAGTTCTTC. V gene TRBV24-1 combines with J gene TRBJ2-1; 10 bases fit TRBD2. CDR3 length equals 16 residues. Germline lookup yields CDR1 KGHDR and CDR2 SFDVKD. Trimming cost V 2 bases and J 4 bases; bases outside gene matches: 4.